The 11 T cell receptor beta chains listed next were all sequenced from one sample in a study of T cells in Graves' hyperthyroidism and ophthalmopathy. RNA transcripts were the template for amplifying TCR beta CDR3 regions. The TCR CDR3 was amplified in a first-round RT-PCR using the HTBI primer set. From the multiplex PCR reads, TCRdb called clonotypes with MiXCR, one entry per CDR3 protein. This table holds fewer than 600,000 distinct CDR3 sequences, less than 15% found once. The sample comprised blood. The receptors shown here come from a woman aged 40 to 50 with Graves' hyperthyroidism.

This clonotype was recorded once. The V gene is TRBV2, the J gene TRBJ2-7; tentative D call: TRBD2 (5 bases). The length of the CDR3 is 14 residues. The germline gives CDR1 SNHLY, CDR2 FYNNEI. V was shortened by 5 bases and J by 0 bases, with 11 bases between the two germline ends. The CDR3 is CASSRADYSYEQYF. The CDR3 DNA follows: TGTGCCAGCAGTAGGGCAGACTACTCCTACGAGCAGTACTTC. The full variable domain, rest sourced from reference TRBV2 and TRBJ2-7, is EPEVTQTPSHQVTQMGQEVILRCVPISNHLYFYWYRQILGQKVEFLVSFYNNEISEKSEIFDDQFSVERPDGSNFTLKIRSTKLEDSAMYFCASSRADYSYEQYFGPGTRLTVT.

This clonotype has a count of ten or more. This chain joins TRBV20-1 and TRBJ2-3; the match to TRBD1 covers 8 bases. J lost 1 base, V lost 3 bases, and 6 bases had no gene match. The CDR3 has 15 amino acids. Germline V gene sequence: CDR1 DFQATT, CDR2 SNEGSKA (reference sequence). CDR3 loop: CSASQGALGTDTQYF. The CDR3 nucleotides read TGCAGTGCTAGTCAGGGGGCGTTAGGCACAGATACGCAGTATTTT.

This chain uses TRBV10-3 with TRBJ2-5; possibly TRBD1 for D (6 bases). Trimming shortened V by 2 bases and J by 3 bases, and 7 bases separated the two germline ends. CDR3 size: 13 residues. Germline CDR1 is ENHRY and CDR2 is SYGVKD. CDR3 loop: CAISERDKETQYF. Written as DNA, the CDR3 is TGTGCCATCAGTGAGCGGGACAAAGAGACCCAGTACTTC.

This clonotype was detected ten times or more. This CDR3 reads CASSASGQGAWEQYF. The CDR3 bases are TGTGCCAGCAGCGCCTCGGGACAGGGGGCTTGGGAGCAGTACTTC. The gene calls are TRBV7-2 and TRBJ2-7; 12 nucleotides line up with TRBD1. V lost 5 bases and J lost 7; bases outside the gene matches: 9. This CDR3 is 15 amino acids long. CDR1 and CDR2 (germline): SGHTA, FQGNSA.

This clonotype was found a few times. CDR3: CASSYSSQNYNEQFF. CDR3 sequence (DNA): TGTGCCAGCAGTTACTCATCACAGAATTACAATGAGCAGTTCTTC. The chain combines TRBV6-5 with TRBJ2-1; D gene ambiguous. Trimming took 0 bases from V and 4 from J, leaving 10 bases between them. The CDR3 spans 15 residues. Germline-derived CDR1 and CDR2 are MNHEY and SVGAGI.

In this sample, this clonotype turned up many times. The chain is built from TRBV28 and TRBJ1-4; possibly TRBD1 for D (5 bases). The ends were cut back, 2 bases at V and 10 bases at J, with 11 bases in the middle. Germline-derived CDR1 and CDR2 are MDHEN and SYDVKM. CDR3 length: 13 residues. CDR3 region: CASSLGASIKLFF. The CDR3 bases are TGTGCCAGCAGTTTAGGGGCGTCAATAAAACTGTTTTTT. Full variable domain (outside the CDR3, taken from reference TRBV28 and TRBJ1-4): DVKVTQSSRYLVKRTGEKVFLECVQDMDHENMFWYRQDPGLGLRLIYFSYDVKMKEKGDIPEGYSVSREKKERFSLILESASTNQTSMYLCASSLGASIKLFFGSGTQLSVL.

The J gene is TRBJ2-7, the V gene TRBV5-1, with 7 bases lining up with TRBD1. Germline-derived CDR1 and CDR2 are SGHRS and YFSETQ. J gave up 1 base and V 1 base, and 5 bases lay outside the gene matches. This CDR3 has 15 residues. As DNA, the CDR3 is TGCGCCAGCAGCTTGATGGGACAGTCATCCTACGAGCAGTACTTC. This sequence encodes CASSLMGQSSYEQYF.

This clonotype was seen at least ten times. This chain joins TRBV13 and TRBJ2-5; 13 bases agree with TRBD2. Germline CDR1 reads PRHDT; CDR2 reads FYEKMQ (reference sequence). This CDR3 is 14 amino acids long. Unmatched junction bases numbered 1, after V lost 5 bases and J lost 4 bases. The CDR3 loop is CASSTSGRGETQYF. CDR3 coding DNA: TGTGCCAGCAGCACTAGCGGGAGGGGAGAGACCCAGTACTTC.

There are a few counts of this clonotype. A read error may account for a junction end that differs from germline. The V and J genes are TRBV6-5 and TRBJ1-1, with D possibly TRBD1 on 5 matching bases. The germline CDR1 and CDR2 sequences are MNHEY and SVGAGI. The CDR3 runs to 13 residues. This chain's CDR3 is CTSSYGGKAEAFF. The DNA of the CDR3 is TGTACCAGCAGTTACGGGGGAAAGGCTGAAGCTTTCTTT.

At least ten counts were recorded for this clonotype. V is TRBV28 and J is TRBJ2-1; TRBD2 aligns across 11 bases. Germline values: CDR1 MDHEN, CDR2 SYDVKM. The length of the CDR3 is 14 residues. The junction had 12 bases not matched to a gene; V was cut back by 10 bases and J by 10 bases. CDR3 DNA: TGTGCCACCATAGCGGGAGGGGGACTTCCGGAGCAGTTCTTC. Its protein product is CATIAGGGLPEQFF.

A remark on this clonotype: A much larger clone differs by one base, so this may be a read error. This chain joins TRBV3-1 and TRBJ1-1; D is undetermined. The CDR3 extends over 13 amino acids. The germline gives CDR1 LGHDT, CDR2 YNNKEL (reference sequence). The CDR3 is CAGSQGRMTEAFF. In DNA, the CDR3 is TGTGCCGGCAGCCAAGGAAGGATGACTGAAGCTTTCTTT.